Listed below are T cell receptor beta chains from one sample, sequenced in a study of molecular identifiers for immune sequencing clone quantification. TCRdb recomputed calls from the PCR reads with MiXCR, one row per CDR3 protein. The table shows under 800,000 distinct CDR3 sequences, with about 25% occurring only once. Source material: naive CD8+ T cells from blood, with Jurkat cell RNA spiked in. These receptors originate from a human donor in good health. Some libraries in this study had Jurkat cell RNA spiked in. The CDR3 runs from the conserved cysteine through the conserved F or W. A D gene is named only where the DNA matches it firmly. The size of a clone is reported for some rows only, either as once, few or many, or as a class for expanded clones.

v_gene,abundance,j_gene,d_gene,CDR3nt,CDR3aa
TRBV9,many,TRBJ2-2,-,TGTGCCAGCAGCGTATCCGGATTCGCGAACACCGGGGAGCTGTTTTTT,CASSVSGFANTGELFF
TRBV7-9,many,TRBJ2-3,-,TGTGCCAGCGGGAGAGGGACAGATACGCAGTATTTT,CASGRGTDTQYF
TRBV9,-,TRBJ2-5,TRBD1,TGTGCCAGCAGCGTAGTCTCAGGGGGCAGAGAGACCCAGTACTTC,CASSVVSGGRETQYF
TRBV5-1,-,TRBJ2-5,-,TGCGCCAGCAGCTTGGCCGCGGAGGGTCCGGGCCGGGGAGAGACCCAGTACTTC,CASSLAAEGPGRGETQYF
TRBV29-1,many,TRBJ2-7,TRBD1,TGCAGCGTTTCTACAGGGGGCAACGAGCAGTACTTC,CSVSTGGNEQYF
TRBV4-1,few,TRBJ2-2,TRBD2,TGCGCCAGCAGCCAAGAGGCGGGGGGCCGCAACACCGGGGAGCTGTTTTTT,CASSQEAGGRNTGELFF
TRBV6-2/TRBV6-3,few,TRBJ2-3,TRBD2,TGTGCCAGCAGTTACTCGAAAGGGTTTCTAGCGGGTTACACAGATACGCAGTATTTT,CASSYSKGFLAGYTDTQYF
TRBV28,many,TRBJ1-5,-,TGTGCCAGCAGTTCAACAAGGACAGTTAGCAATCAGCCCCAGCATTTT,CASSSTRTVSNQPQHF
TRBV21-1,-,TRBJ1-1,-,TGTGCCAGCAGCAAAGCGGACGGGGGCTGTAACACTGAAGCTTTCTTT,CASSKADGGCNTEAFF
TRBV30,many,TRBJ2-7,-,TGTGCCTGGAGTGTACCAGTGTCTCGGTACGAGCAGTACTTC,CAWSVPVSRYEQYF
TRBV5-1,many,TRBJ1-1,-,TGCGCCAGCAGCTTGGCAGCGGGGGAAGCTTTCTTT,CASSLAAGEAFF
TRBV20-1,few,TRBJ2-7,-,TGCAGTGCCAGACTAGGCAGCGGCGCCTACGAGCAGTACTTC,CSARLGSGAYEQYF
TRBV7-2,-,TRBJ2-1,TRBD2,TGTGCCAGCAGCCCTAGCGGGAGTTTTGTTGAGCAGTTCTTC,CASSPSGSFVEQFF
TRBV20-1,many,TRBJ2-7,TRBD2,TGCAGTGCTATCCAGCGGGGGAACTCCTACGAGCAGTACTTC,CSAIQRGNSYEQYF
TRBV4-3,many,TRBJ2-7,-,TGCGCCAGCAGCCAAGGTGCAGGCGCCTCCTACGAGCAGTACTTC,CASSQGAGASYEQYF
TRBV7-2,-,TRBJ1-2,-,TGTGCCAGCAGCCCCGGACAGAGCCCTTACTTTGACTATGGCTACACCTTC,CASSPGQSPYFDYGYTF
TRBV10-3,-,TRBJ2-7,TRBD2,TGTGCCATCAGTGACCCGAACCGCGGGACTAGCGCTTACGAGCAGTACTTC,CAISDPNRGTSAYEQYF
TRBV18,few,TRBJ2-7,-,TGTGCCAGCTCACCACCGACACTACGGACAGCTGGTCCCCACGAGCAGTACTTC,CASSPPTLRTAGPHEQYF
TRBV9,many,TRBJ2-7,-,TGTGCCAGCGCCGAGGGGGGCTCGTCCTACGAGCAGTACTTC,CASAEGGSSYEQYF
TRBV4-2,many,TRBJ1-5,-,TGTGCCAGCAGCCAATACAGGGATGGGCAGCCCCAGCATTTT,CASSQYRDGQPQHF
TRBV9,many,TRBJ1-1,-,TGTGCCAGCAGCGTTGGACATCTCAACCCCCAAAACACTGAAGCTTTCTTT,CASSVGHLNPQNTEAFF
TRBV6-2/TRBV6-3,-,TRBJ2-7,-,TGTGCCAGCAACGGGGCGGAAGAGCCGTACGAGCAGTACTTC,CASNGAEEPYEQYF
TRBV9,-,TRBJ2-1,TRBD1,TGTGCCAGCAGCGTACACTGGACAGGGGGCGGTGAGCAGTTCTTC,CASSVHWTGGGEQFF
TRBV12-3/TRBV12-4,few,TRBJ2-1,TRBD2,TGTGCCAGCAGCCCCGTAGCGGGAGGTCGGAATGAGCAGTTCTTC,CASSPVAGGRNEQFF
TRBV4-1,few,TRBJ2-7,TRBD2,TGCGCCAGCAGCCAAAGCGGGGGTATCAGCTACGAGCAGTACTTC,CASSQSGGISYEQYF
TRBV5-8,-,TRBJ2-3,TRBD2,TGTGCCAGCAGCTTGGTTAGCGGGGGGGCCTTAGATACGCAGTATTTT,CASSLVSGGALDTQYF
TRBV5-6,few,TRBJ2-7,TRBD1,TGTGCCAGCAGCGTGACAGGGAGCTCCTACGAGCAGTACTTC,CASSVTGSSYEQYF
TRBV5-1,-,TRBJ2-7,-,TGCGCCAGCAGCTTGGGATGGGGGCACAACTACGAGCAGTACTTC,CASSLGWGHNYEQYF